This TCR beta chain was retrieved from a study of metastatic and nonmetastatic thyroid tumors. Study overall: Thyroid patients, malignant and benign, had repertoires compared across blood and tumor or nodule tissue.

Under the authors' procedure: What underpinned the distant-metastasis classifier for papillary thyroid cancer was the set of CDR3 differences across clinicopathological groups. TCRdb used MiXCR to call clones anew from the PCR reads. The V and J calls, along with clone size, are taken from TCRdb and not from the paper's own processing. The sample has fewer than 40,000 clones, 16% seen once; the top ten hold 3% to 3.5%. Many counts were recorded for this clone. Its antigen is unidentified. General study findings and limits: The reported finding was significantly higher TCR beta diversity in malignant thyroid tumors relative to benign nodules, in blood and tumor.

There were no patients who had received any treatment before thyroid surgery. Germline CDR1 DFQATT, CDR2 SNEGSKA (reference sequence). CDR3 size: 16 residues. V lost 0 bases to trimming and J lost 6 bases, with 18 bases between them. The material sequenced was blood. The TCR originated in a female donor with papillary thyroid cancer or a benign thyroid nodule (not recorded which). Some clones in this sample may be carry-over from other donors' samples. The chain links TRBV20-1 to TRBJ2-1; possible D gene TRBD2, 6 bases. The CDR3 region is CSARDPQRARSNEQFF. CDR3 sequence (DNA): TGCAGTGCTAGAGATCCTCAGCGGGCTCGGTCCAATGAGCAGTTCTTC.